Following are 6 T cell receptor beta chains from one sample sequenced in a study of blood T cell repertoires in COVID-19. Measured with immunoSEQ multiplex PCR; TCRdb has only the in-frame clones, and not every one. The sample records some 300,000 clones, about 88% being singletons. The sample comprised PBMCs or T cells enriched from blood (not recorded which). These receptors originate from a woman in her thirties who had recovered from COVID-19.

This clone was recorded a few times. The chain employs TRBV7-8 and TRBJ2-4, with a possible D match to TRBD1 (6 bases). Germline CDR1 reads SGHVS; CDR2 reads FQNEAQ. This CDR3 has 15 amino acids. Trimming pared 4 bases from V and 8 bases from J, leaving 18 bases between. This CDR3 reads CASSSDRWRSDIQYF. The CDR3 DNA reads as TGTGCCAGCAGCTCTGACAGGTGGCGATCGGACATTCAGTACTTC.

The rearrangement uses TRBV4-3 and TRBJ2-2, with D uncertain. The V and J ends lost 0 bases and 0 bases respectively, with 11 bases between them. There are 17 residues in the CDR3. Germline lookup yields CDR1 LGHNA and CDR2 YSLEER. CDR3 sequence reads: CASSQDMWPSNTGELFF. For the CDR3, the DNA is TGCGCCAGCAGCCAAGATATGTGGCCCTCGAACACCGGGGAGCTGTTTTTT.

The V gene is TRBV4-1, the J gene TRBJ2-7; maybe TRBD1 (5 bases). Trimming cost V 4 bases and J 5 bases, with 12 bases left between them. This CDR3 is 13 amino acids long. From germline, CDR1 is MGHRA and CDR2 YSYEKL. Here the CDR3 reads CASSRPGYNEQYF. The CDR3 DNA follows: TGCGCCAGCAGCCGACCAGGGTACAACGAGCAGTACTTC.

V gene TRBV19 combines with J gene TRBJ1-3; 9 bases align to TRBD1. V was pared by 10 bases and J by 2 bases, with 6 bases of the junction left unmatched. The CDR3 totals 14 residues. Per the germline V gene, CDR1 is LNHDA and CDR2 is SQIVND (reference sequence). The CDR3 DNA sequence: TGTGCCACCCAGGGACAGGGAGCTGGAAACACCATATATTTT. Residues: CATQGQGAGNTIYF.

The rearrangement links TRBV2 to TRBJ1-5, with D tentatively TRBD1 (5 bases). The germline V gene encodes CDR1 SNHLY and CDR2 FYNNEI. The CDR3 length is 15 residues. V lost 4 bases to trimming and J lost 1 base, with 11 bases between them. The CDR3 here is CASSGGLSSNQPQHF. The CDR3 DNA follows: TGTGCCAGCAGTGGGGGACTTTCGAGCAATCAGCCCCAGCATTTT.

The chain joins TRBV28 to TRBJ1-3, with D possibly being TRBD1 (6 bases). The CDR3 has 16 residues. The germline gives CDR1 MDHEN, CDR2 SYDVKM. Deletions cut 3 bases from V and 4 bases from J, with 16 bases between. The CDR3 DNA follows: TGTGCCAGCAGTTTGGGGGCGCTGGGTCGGGGAAACACCATATATTTT. This sequence encodes CASSLGALGRGNTIYF. Combining the CDR3 with reference TRBV28 and TRBJ1-3 gives the whole variable domain DVKVTQSSRYLVKRTGEKVFLECVQDMDHENMFWYRQDPGLGLRLIYFSYDVKMKEKGDIPEGYSVSREKKERFSLILESASTNQTSMYLCASSLGALGRGNTIYFGEGSWLTVV.